One sample yielded the 22 T cell receptor beta chains listed below, sequenced in a study of Graves' ophthalmopathy and Graves' hyperthyroidism. Amplification of the TCR beta CDR3 regions used RNA transcripts (as template). Amplification began with first-round RT-PCR using HTBI primers, then second-round multiplex PCR was performed. TCRdb reanalysed the multiplex PCR reads using MiXCR and keeps one entry per CDR3 protein. The sample lists tens of thousands of distinct CDR3 sequences, roughly half seen once, with roughly 5% in the top ten. Sample: peripheral blood. The receptor source for this set is an adult woman with Graves' ophthalmopathy.

This clonotype was picked up many times. The rearrangement uses TRBV9 and TRBJ2-1, with TRBD2 identical over 11 bases. V shed 3 bases, J shed 8 bases, and the junction held 7 bases outside the gene matches. The CDR3 extends over 15 amino acids. Germline CDR1 SGDLS, CDR2 YYNGEE. The DNA for the CDR3 is TGTGCCAGCAGCGCATCCGGGACTAGCGGTGATGAGCAGTTCTTC. Its protein product is CASSASGTSGDEQFF.

CDR3 in DNA: TGCGCCAGCAGATTACTAGCGGGAGGATACAATGAGCAGTTCTTC. Translation: CASRLLAGGYNEQFF. The chain joins TRBV5-1 to TRBJ2-1; 12 nucleotides align to TRBD2. Germline V lookup: CDR1 SGHRS, CDR2 YFSETQ. CDR3 length: 15 amino acids. V dropped 5 bases and J dropped 4; count of bases not matched to a gene: 4.

This clonotype was recorded many times. The chain is built from TRBV7-2 and TRBJ2-7; D possibly uses TRBD1 or TRBD2 (5 bases each). The CDR3 has 14 amino acids. V gave up 5 bases and J gave up 2 bases, with 13 bases separating them. Germline CDR1 is SGHTA and CDR2 is FQGNSA. This chain's CDR3 is CASSPGDRTYEQYF. The CDR3 coding sequence is TGTGCCAGCAGCCCCGGGGACCGAACCTACGAGCAGTACTTC.

This clonotype has a count of ten or more. The V and J genes are TRBV20-1 and TRBJ1-1; the D gene is possibly TRBD1 (5 bases). V lost 3 bases and J lost 6, with 14 bases in between. Germline V lookup: CDR1 DFQATT, CDR2 SNEGSKA (reference sequence). The CDR3 extends over 13 amino acids. CDR3 loop: CSARGESASEAFF. Written as DNA, the CDR3 is TGCAGTGCTAGGGGGGAATCCGCTTCTGAAGCTTTCTTT.

This clonotype was seen ten or more times. The J gene is TRBJ1-5, the V gene TRBV4-3, with TRBD1 as a possible D gene (6 bases). The CDR3 contains 15 residues. Trimming took off 3 bases at V and 0 bases at J, with 9 bases between the two ends. CDR1 and CDR2 from the germline V gene are LGHNA and YSLEER. This CDR3 reads CASSQNRASNQPQHF. The CDR3 nucleotides read TGCGCCAGCAGCCAGAACAGGGCTAGCAATCAGCCCCAGCATTTT.

The chain recombines TRBV7-2 with TRBJ2-7; 8 positions match TRBD2. Trimming removed 5 bases from V and 4 bases from J; junction bases left unmatched: 10. There are 15 residues in the CDR3. Germline CDR1 SGHTA, CDR2 FQGNSA. CDR3 bases: TGTGCCAGCAGCCCAAGGCGGGGGGCGAGGTACGAGCAGTACTTC. Translated: CASSPRRGARYEQYF.

The rearrangement uses TRBV20-1 and TRBJ2-4; D assignment may be TRBD1 or TRBD2 (6 bases each). CDR3 length: 13 amino acids. Germline values: CDR1 DFQATT, CDR2 SNEGSKA (reference sequence). The CDR3 is CREGGLGGNIQYF. The CDR3 DNA reads as TGCAGGGAGGGGGGCCTGGGCGGAAACATTCAGTACTTC.

At least ten counts were recorded for this clonotype. The chain is built from TRBV20-1 and TRBJ2-4; D is perhaps TRBD2 (6 bases). V lost 5 bases, J lost 0 bases, and 8 bases lay in between. This CDR3 has 13 amino acids. In germline, CDR1 is DFQATT, CDR2 SNEGSKA (reference sequence). Here the CDR3 reads CSASGLAKNIQYF. The CDR3 DNA sequence: TGCAGTGCTTCGGGACTAGCCAAAAACATTCAGTACTTC.

The rearrangement links TRBV6-4 to TRBJ2-7; D possibly uses TRBD1 or TRBD2 (5 bases each). The CDR3 runs to 12 residues. CDR1 is MRHNA, CDR2 SNTAGT, per germline. Deletions cut 5 bases from V and 6 bases from J, with 11 bases between. CDR3 bases: TGTGCCAGCAGTCAAAATGGGGGCGAGCAGTACTTC. Protein sequence: CASSQNGGEQYF.

This clonotype was counted a single time. V gene TRBV5-5 combines with J gene TRBJ2-1; 7 bases agree with TRBD2. Germline trimming cut 2 bases from V and 8 bases from J; bases unmatched to any gene: 10. Looked up from germline, CDR1 is SGHKS and CDR2 is YYEKEE (reference sequence). This CDR3 contains 15 residues. Written as DNA, the CDR3 is TGTGCCAGCAGCTTCTTGGGGACTACCTTGGATGAGCAGTTCTTC. It encodes CASSFLGTTLDEQFF.

The J gene is TRBJ2-5, the V gene TRBV20-1; tentative D call: TRBD2 (5 bases). Germline CDR1 reads DFQATT; CDR2 reads SNEGSKA (reference sequence). V was pared by 0 bases and J by 5 bases, with 10 bases between. The CDR3 runs to 13 residues. CDR3 amino acids: CSARDGILETQYF. Written as DNA, the CDR3 is TGCAGTGCTAGAGACGGGATATTGGAGACCCAGTACTTC.

About this clonotype: A much larger clone differs by one base, so this may be a read error. V is TRBV30 and J is TRBJ1-1; no definite D call. Trimming cost V 3 bases and J 0 bases, with 8 bases left between them. Germline CDR1 GTSNPN, CDR2 SVGIG (reference sequence). The CDR3 has 13 residues. CDR3 DNA: TGTGCCTGGAGGGTCAGAGTGAACACTGAAGCTTTCTTT. It is translated as CAWRVRVNTEAFF. The full variable domain, in which reference TRBV30 and TRBJ1-1 provide the parts outside the CDR3, is SQTIHQWPATLVQPVGSPLSLECTVEGTSNPNLYWYRQAAGRGLQLLFYSVGIGQISSEVPQNLSASRPQDRQFILSSKKLLLSDSGFYLCAWRVRVNTEAFFGQGTRLTVV.

About this clonotype itself: This may arise from a read error, as a much more abundant clone is one base away. This chain links TRBV27 with TRBJ2-7; D is uncertain. The germline V gene encodes CDR1 MNHEY and CDR2 SMNVEV (reference sequence). V gave up 4 bases and J gave up 1 base, with 14 bases separating them. CDR3 length equals 15 residues. DNA for the CDR3: TGTGCCAGCAGTTCAGGCAATTGGGTATCCTACGAGCAGTACGTC. This gives the protein CASSSGNWVSYEQYV.

The V gene is TRBV6-4, the J gene TRBJ1-1, with D possibly TRBD1 on 6 matching bases. CDR1 is MRHNA, CDR2 SNTAGT, per germline. V was trimmed by 2 bases and J by 2 bases, leaving 9 bases between them. CDR3 length: 14 residues. The CDR3 loop reads CASSDDRSNTEAFF. The CDR3, as DNA: TGTGCCAGCAGTGACGACAGGTCAAACACTGAAGCTTTCTTT.

This clonotype has a count of ten or more. CDR3 nucleotides: TGTGCCAGCAGCCCCGGGGGGCCGAACACTGAAGCTTTCTTT. Its protein is CASSPGGPNTEAFF. This chain links TRBV11-2 with TRBJ1-1, with D perhaps TRBD1 (6 bases). The CDR3 loop spans 14 amino acids. V lost 5 bases and J lost 1, with 11 bases in between. CDR1 and CDR2 from the germline V gene are SGHAT and FQNNGV.

Points on this clonotype: Without the conserved terminal phenylalanine or tryptophan, this CDR3 likely stems from a read error. Because the CDR3's place on the DNA is in doubt, the DNA is left out and the CDR3 is given as listed by TCRdb. This chain connects TRBV12-3 or TRBV12-4 to TRBJ1-1; the table calls TRBD1, which could not be checked here. The CDR3 spans 8 amino acids, including both terminal residues. The CDR3 reads CASSPRDR.

This clonotype has a count of ten or more. This sequence joins TRBV9 and TRBJ2-3; tentative D call: TRBD1 (5 bases). V was shortened by 4 bases and J by 4 bases, with 7 bases between the two germline ends. Germline V CDR1 and CDR2: SGDLS, YYNGEE. This CDR3 region has 12 residues. The CDR3 here is CASSQGADTQYF. For the CDR3, the DNA is TGTGCCAGCAGCCAGGGCGCAGATACGCAGTATTTT. The entire variable domain, with the rest obtained from reference TRBV9 and TRBJ2-3, is as follows: DSGVTQTPKHLITATGQRVTLRCSPRSGDLSVYWYQQSLDQGLQFLIQYYNGEERAKGNILERFSAQQFPDLHSELNLSSLELGDSALYFCASSQGADTQYFGPGTRLTVL.

As regards this clonotype: A read error is possible here, since a much larger clone lies one base away. V and J are TRBV28 and TRBJ1-1; the D is unclear. Germline assignment: CDR1 MDHEN and CDR2 SYDVKM. The CDR3 has 13 residues. V was pared by 7 bases and J by 0 bases, with 9 bases between. The DNA for the CDR3 is TGTGCCAGCATCTCCACCATGAACACTGAAGCTTTCTTT. Protein product: CASISTMNTEAFF. The whole variable domain, filled in from reference TRBV28 and TRBJ1-1, reads DVKVTQSSRYLVKRTGEKVFLECVQDMDHENMFWYRQDPGLGLRLIYFSYDVKMKEKGDIPEGYSVSREKKERFSLILESASTNQTSMYLCASISTMNTEAFFGQGTRLTVV.

J is TRBJ2-1 and V is TRBV20-1, with a tentative D call TRBD2 (7 bases). V was cut by 3 bases and J by 9 bases, with 18 bases left in between. CDR1 DFQATT and CDR2 SNEGSKA come from the germline V gene (reference sequence). The CDR3 contains 14 residues. The CDR3 bases are TGCAGTGCTAGGACGGGGGGCTCCACAATTGAGCAGTTCTTC. Translated: CSARTGGSTIEQFF.

This clonotype has a count of ten or more. This chain connects TRBV6-1 to TRBJ1-4, with no clear D. This CDR3 is 13 amino acids long. V was trimmed by 7 bases and J by 5 bases, leaving 11 bases between them. Germline loops: CDR1 MNHNS, CDR2 SASEGT. The CDR3 DNA is TGTGCCAGCACCAACAGATTAAATGAAAAACTGTTTTTT. Its translation: CASTNRLNEKLFF.

As regards this clonotype: A much bigger clone sits one base away, suggesting this may be a read error. The chain employs TRBV11-1 and TRBJ2-7; unclear D gene. This CDR3 region has 16 residues. Looked up from germline, CDR1 is SGHAT and CDR2 is FQDESV (reference sequence). As DNA, the CDR3 is TGTGTCAGCAGTTTAAGCGCCGGGTCCCCCTCCTACGAGCAGTACTTC. This sequence encodes CVSSLSAGSPSYEQYF.

This clonotype has only one observation. The CDR3 region has the DNA TGTGCCAGCAGCGTAAGACGGGGCACTGAAGCTTTCTTT. It codes for CASSVRRGTEAFF. The gene calls are TRBV5-6 and TRBJ1-1; D not resolved. In germline, CDR1 is SGHDT, CDR2 YYEEEE. V was trimmed by 4 bases and J by 4 bases, leaving 11 bases between them. This CDR3 has 13 amino acids.